The 27 T cell receptor beta chains below all came from one sample that was sequenced in a study of human T cells and chemical hapten exposure. Time point reported: patch test 1, 2 weeks after DPC sensitization. Sample treatment: therapeutic diphenylcyclopropenone sensitization with weekly scalp DPC. The total RNA was obtained from whole blood that was not fractionated. One entry per CDR3 protein, called by TCRdb with MiXCR from the RACE reads. The data show about 37,000 distinct CDR3 sequences, 5% to 7% seen once. The starting material was whole blood, obtained in connection with sensitization to the hapten diphenylcyclopropenone (DPC). These receptors all come from a woman under 40 with alopecia areata. Some clones in this sample may be carry-over from other donors' samples.

This clonotype has at least ten counts. The chain couples TRBV12-3 or TRBV12-4 to TRBJ2-3; no clear D gene. CDR3 size: 11 residues. The V and J ends lost 4 bases and 6 bases respectively, with 5 bases between them. CDR3 nucleotide sequence: TGTGCCAGCAGTTCTATGGATACGCAGTATTTT. Protein product: CASSSMDTQYF.

This clonotype was picked up a small number of times. V and J are TRBV5-5 and TRBJ1-2, with 12 positions matching TRBD1. CDR3 length: 15 amino acids. Losses at the gene ends were 3 bases for V and 5 bases for J; bases not matched to a gene: 5. Germline CDR1 SGHKS, CDR2 YYEKEE (reference sequence). DNA for the CDR3: TGTGCCAGCAGCTGGGGACAGGGGGCGCGTTATGGCTACACCTTC. Translation: CASSWGQGARYGYTF.

This clonotype was counted a few times. This chain uses TRBV28 with TRBJ1-5, with 7 bases identical to TRBD1. V trimming: 5 bases; J trimming: 4 bases; junction bases outside the gene matches: 8. This CDR3 has 15 amino acids. Germline lookup yields CDR1 MDHEN and CDR2 SYDVKM. The CDR3 loop is CASSIQTGWNQPQHF. The DNA for the CDR3 is TGTGCCAGCAGTATTCAGACAGGGTGGAATCAGCCCCAGCATTTT.

The chain couples TRBV7-9 to TRBJ2-5, with TRBD1 matching 8 bases. The germline V gene encodes CDR1 SEHNR and CDR2 FQNEAQ (reference sequence). This CDR3 region has 14 residues. With V trimmed by 5 bases and J by 1 base, 3 bases remained unmatched. CDR3 amino acids: CASSRGTGQETQYF. The CDR3, as DNA: TGTGCCAGCAGCAGAGGGACAGGCCAAGAGACCCAGTACTTC.

This clonotype was detected ten times or more. The chain links TRBV12-3 or TRBV12-4 to TRBJ1-1; TRBD1 agrees at 8 bases. V shed 0 bases and J 1 base; nucleotides not matched to a gene: 7. The CDR3 runs 17 residues. The CDR3 loop reads CASSLAQGANENTEAFF. In nucleotides, the CDR3 is TGTGCCAGCAGTTTAGCGCAGGGGGCGAATGAGAACACTGAAGCTTTCTTT.

This clonotype was seen repeatedly, ten times or more. The rearrangement links TRBV5-6 to TRBJ2-2, with unresolved D. Germline values: CDR1 SGHDT, CDR2 YYEEEE. CDR3 length: 14 residues. V dropped 7 bases and J dropped 0 bases, with 10 bases sitting between them. This chain's CDR3 is CASSLYANTGELFF. The DNA of the CDR3 is TGTGCCAGCTCGCTCTATGCGAACACCGGGGAGCTGTTTTTT.

This clonotype was seen only a few times. The chain carries TRBV4-2 and TRBJ1-1, with unresolved D. The V gene's germline CDR1 is LGHNA and CDR2 YNFKEQ. The CDR3 has 14 residues. The V and J ends lost 5 bases and 4 bases respectively, with 14 bases between them. The CDR3 coding sequence is TGTGCCAGCAGCGGGGTCCTTAGCGGCACTGAAGCTTTCTTT. Translated: CASSGVLSGTEAFF.

The J gene is TRBJ2-3, the V gene TRBV7-9; 7 bases are a match to TRBD2. Trimming at V came to 4 bases and at J to 3 bases, leaving 16 bases not matched to a gene. Looked up from germline, CDR1 is SEHNR and CDR2 is FQNEAQ (reference sequence). The CDR3 totals 18 residues. The CDR3 loop is CASSSARSGDFITDTQYF. The CDR3 DNA reads TGTGCCAGCAGCTCCGCCCGGAGCGGGGACTTCATTACAGATACGCAGTATTTT.

The chain carries TRBV19 and TRBJ2-7; TRBD1 matches at 7 bases. Looked up from germline, CDR1 is LNHDA and CDR2 is SQIVND (reference sequence). The CDR3 is 12 residues long. V shed 10 bases, J shed 1 base, and the junction held 4 bases outside the gene matches. CDR3 DNA sequence: TGTGCCACCGCGACAGGGTCCTACGAGCAGTACTTC. Protein product: CATATGSYEQYF.

The chain carries TRBV2 and TRBJ1-1; D unclear. The CDR3 totals 14 residues. V was clipped by 7 bases and J by 1 base, with 13 bases between them. Per the germline V gene, CDR1 is SNHLY and CDR2 is FYNNEI. CDR3 protein: CASTGLVRNTEAFF. The CDR3 DNA is TGTGCCAGCACGGGTCTGGTCAGGAACACTGAAGCTTTCTTT.

This clonotype was detected only a few times. The chain is built from TRBV7-2 and TRBJ2-1; the D call may be TRBD1 or TRBD2 (5 bases each). The CDR3 runs 16 residues. CDR1 and CDR2 from the germline V gene are SGHTA and FQGNSA. Trimming stripped 1 base from V and 5 bases from J, with 15 bases between. The CDR3 region is CASSLDRSSGHNEQFF. The CDR3 region has the DNA TGTGCCAGCAGCTTAGATCGTTCCTCGGGGCACAATGAGCAGTTCTTC.

Only a few counts were recorded for this clonotype. V and J are TRBV28 and TRBJ1-5; D gene unclear. Per the germline V gene, CDR1 is MDHEN and CDR2 is SYDVKM. Between the trimmed V and J ends, which lost 6 bases and 4 bases, there was a span of 16 bases. CDR3 size: 15 residues. The CDR3 DNA sequence: TGTGCCAGCAGCATGGCCGGTGGAGTAAATCAGCCCCAGCATTTT. Translated, it gives CASSMAGGVNQPQHF.

The J gene is TRBJ1-1, the V gene TRBV27; TRBD1 aligns across 9 bases. The CDR3 covers 14 residues. V lost 6 bases, J lost 5 bases, and 7 bases stayed unmatched. CDR1 is MNHEY and CDR2 is SMNVEV in the germline V gene (reference sequence). The CDR3 sequence is CASRGTGRGTEAFF. DNA of the CDR3: TGTGCCAGCAGGGGGACAGGGAGGGGGACTGAAGCTTTCTTT.

The chain combines TRBV4-3 with TRBJ2-3; 10 bases map to TRBD1. The ends lost 8 bases at V and 5 bases at J; junction bases unmatched: 4. Per the germline V gene, CDR1 is LGHNA and CDR2 is YSLEER. There are 13 residues in the CDR3. CDR3 region: CASSGTGVDTQYF. The CDR3, as DNA: TGCGCCAGCTCCGGGACAGGGGTAGATACGCAGTATTTT.

This clonotype occurred a few times. This chain links TRBV12-3 or TRBV12-4 with TRBJ2-3; tentatively, D is TRBD1 (6 bases). Trimming pared 6 bases from V and 2 bases from J, leaving 15 bases between. The CDR3 covers 15 residues. The CDR3: CASSPSTGYTDTQYF. The CDR3 coding sequence is TGTGCCAGCAGCCCATCCACAGGGTACACAGATACGCAGTATTTT.

This sequence joins TRBV11-2 and TRBJ2-7; 8 bases align to TRBD1. Germline V gene data show CDR1 as SGHAT and CDR2 as FQNNGV. V was clipped by 6 bases and J by 4 bases; unmatched bases: 5. The CDR3 contains 13 residues. The DNA of the CDR3 is TGTGCCAGCAGTACGACAGGGGCATACGAGCAGTACTTC. Amino acid sequence: CASSTTGAYEQYF. The whole variable domain, remainder taken from reference TRBV11-2 and TRBJ2-7, is EAGVAQSPRYKIIEKRQSVAFWCNPISGHATLYWYQQILGQGPKLLIQFQNNGVVDDSQLPKDRFSAERLKGVDSTLKIQPAKLEDSAVYLCASSTTGAYEQYFGPGTRLTVT.

The rearrangement joins TRBV29-1 to TRBJ2-3; D uncertain. V lost 4 bases to trimming and J lost 6 bases, with 11 bases between them. The germline gives CDR1 SQVTM, CDR2 ANQGSEA. CDR3 size: 12 residues. The CDR3 DNA is TGCAGCGTTGTAGTGGGCGCCGATACGCAGTATTTT. This sequence encodes CSVVVGADTQYF.

This clonotype was seen ten or more times. The V gene is TRBV3-1, the J gene TRBJ2-4; D may be TRBD1 or TRBD2 (5 bases each). Looked up from germline, CDR1 is LGHDT and CDR2 is YNNKEL (reference sequence). V shed 1 base and J shed 2 bases, with 12 bases lying between them. The CDR3 contains 16 residues. The DNA for the CDR3 is TGTGCCAGCAGCCAAGCCCCGGGGCACTCCAAAAACATTCAGTACTTC. Translation gives CASSQAPGHSKNIQYF.

The V call is TRBV4-1, the J call TRBJ1-5, with D maybe TRBD1 (6 bases). With 4 bases removed from V and 3 bases from J, the gap between germline ends came to 10 bases. Germline-derived CDR1 and CDR2 are MGHRA and YSYEKL. The CDR3 sequence is 14 residues long. CDR3 sequence (DNA): TGCGCCAGCAGCCTACAGGGCTTCAATCAGCCCCAGCATTTT. It encodes CASSLQGFNQPQHF.

This clonotype appeared a few times. For the CDR3, the DNA is TGTGCCAGCAGTTTAAATCCCTGGTCGGGGTATAATTCACCCCTCCACTTT. This codes for CASSLNPWSGYNSPLHF. V gene TRBV12-3 or TRBV12-4 combines with J gene TRBJ1-6; D remains unclear. V lost 2 bases and J 4 bases, leaving 15 bases between the germline ends. The CDR3 is 17 residues long.

This clonotype showed up many times. The V call is TRBV28, the J call TRBJ2-1, with D unresolved. This CDR3 contains 16 residues. Trimming took 8 bases from V and 3 from J, leaving 20 bases between them. Germline CDR1 is MDHEN and CDR2 is SYDVKM. Written as DNA, the CDR3 is TGTGCCAGCTCAAGTTCCGGACCCGATAACTACAATGAGCAGTTCTTC. Translation gives CASSSSGPDNYNEQFF.

V gene TRBV27 combines with J gene TRBJ2-5; D is uncertain. This CDR3 region has 13 residues. Trimming removed 2 bases from V and 1 base from J, with 5 bases in between. From germline, CDR1 is MNHEY and CDR2 SMNVEV (reference sequence). CDR3 loop: CASSLEPQETQYF. For the CDR3, the DNA is TGTGCCAGCAGTTTAGAGCCCCAAGAGACCCAGTACTTC.

The V call is TRBV4-3, the J call TRBJ2-6, with no clear D. This CDR3 has 16 amino acids. Trimming took 1 base from V and 0 from J, leaving 7 bases between them. Germline V gene lookup returns CDR1 LGHNA and CDR2 YSLEER. DNA of the CDR3: TGCGCCAGCAGCCAAGCTTGGGACTCTGGGGCCAACGTCCTGACTTTC. This translates into CASSQAWDSGANVLTF.

This clonotype was seen ten or more times. V and J are TRBV18 and TRBJ1-1, with 9 bases fitting TRBD1. V was pared by 3 bases and J by 1 base, with 0 bases of the junction left unmatched. Germline V lookup: CDR1 KGHSH, CDR2 LQKENI. This CDR3 contains 14 residues. CDR3 nucleotides: TGTGCCAGCTCACCGGGACAGGGGAACACTGAAGCTTTCTTT. It codes for CASSPGQGNTEAFF.

The chain recombines TRBV28 with TRBJ2-3, with D possibly matching TRBD2 (7 bases). Between the trimmed V and J ends, which lost 6 bases and 2 bases, there was a span of 18 bases. The CDR3 is 16 residues long. In germline, CDR1 is MDHEN, CDR2 SYDVKM. The CDR3 bases are TGTGCCAGCAGCCTATGGAAGGGGGGGTACACAGATACGCAGTATTTT. Protein product: CASSLWKGGYTDTQYF.

This clonotype was seen only a few times. V is TRBV14 and J is TRBJ2-7, with D perhaps matching TRBD1 (5 bases). Trimming cost V 1 base and J 4 bases, with 14 bases left between them. The CDR3 runs 15 residues. CDR1 SGHDN and CDR2 FVKESK come from the germline V gene. CDR3 DNA sequence: TGTGCCAGCAGCCAAGTTGGGTCAGGGAAGTACGAGCAGTACTTC. Amino acids: CASSQVGSGKYEQYF.

This clonotype was observed at least ten times. This chain uses TRBV7-2 with TRBJ1-5, with 7 bases identical to TRBD1. Per the germline V gene, CDR1 is SGHTA and CDR2 is FQGNSA. V was pared by 6 bases and J by 3 bases, with 5 bases of the junction left unmatched. The CDR3 loop spans 14 amino acids. The CDR3 sequence: CASSRGTVNQPQHF. For the CDR3, the DNA is TGTGCCAGCAGTCGCGGGACAGTCAATCAGCCCCAGCATTTT. The whole variable domain, remainder taken from reference TRBV7-2 and TRBJ1-5, is GAGVSQSPSNKVTEKGKDVELRCDPISGHTALYWYRQSLGQGLEFLIYFQGNSAPDKSGLPSDRFSAERTGGSVSTLTIQRTQQEDSAVYLCASSRGTVNQPQHFGDGTRLSIL.